This TCR beta chain was recovered during a study of memory CD4+ T cells and cytomegalovirus serostatus (dated by TCRdb to 2018 to 2020). In the study overall: A total of roughly 33 healthy Belgian adults, of whom 9 were CMV seropositive and roughly 25 were CMV seronegative, were included in the cohort. To replicate a published TCR-based CMV serostatus classifier, the researchers sequenced the CD4+ memory TCRbeta repertoires of a Belgian cohort whose cytomegalovirus serostatus was known. Results the study describes overall, beyond this receptor: Among the 150 to 200 previously reported CMV-associated TCRbeta sequences, 67 showed up in the CD4+ memory repertoires, with each one found in between one and five individuals. On the Belgian cohort, the classifier built on the original framework reached a median bootstrapped AUC of nearly 0.96, with a 95% CI of 0.76-1.00. The results were read as suggesting that the CMV-associated TCR signature is, for the most part, present in the CD4+ memory repertoire. For predicting CMV serostatus, the median bootstrapped AUC was about 0.95 using the original framework and 0.91 using a US-trained random forest. Only CD4+CD45RO+ memory cells were sequenced, in contrast to the original study, which included naive and memory CD4+ and CD8+ populations.

To note about this clone: What this receptor recognizes is not known. Base-call qualities are not available, and no considerably larger clone is one nucleotide away.

Genomic DNA was extracted from sorted cells with the Quick-DNA Microprep Kit. Amplification of TCRbeta DNA was done with the immunoSEQ hsTCRbeta kit, following the protocol from the manufacturer. TCRbeta libraries were sequenced on an Illumina MiSeq instrument. The source study handled its data this way. Removing out-of-frame sequences left roughly 2.4 million distinct TCRbeta sequences, an average of approximately 61,000 per individual. Each individual was scored by the count of 164 previously reported CMV-associated TCRbeta sequences and the total productive distinct TCRbeta count. A beta-binomial model was reimplemented in Python, and scikit-learn random forests with default parameters were trained on US cohort data. On the Belgian cohort, classifier performance was reported as the median AUC, along with percentile confidence intervals, across 10,000 bootstrap iterations. As stored in TCRdb, this immuneACCESS dataset retains in-frame rearrangements with V and J assigned. A fraction of the clones does not appear; measured against another copy, unresolved V genes explain less than half of the discrepancy, and the remainder lacks a known reason. V and J calls and clone size are those listed in that table; D and trimming were worked out from the DNA. The table for this sample lists about 52,000 clones; more than 70% of them were counted only once. About 1.4% of the sample is in the top ten clones.

Single viable CD3+CD4+CD8-CD45RO+ cells were sorted as memory CD4+ T cells on a FACSAria II. CMV serostatus was assessed using a Roche Elecsys assay, by which serum IgG against CMV pp150, pp28, p38 and p52 was detected. After thawing, total CD4+ T cells were enriched by positive selection with CD4 magnetic microbeads. The samples came from a different study that was designed specifically to examine the CD4+ T cell memory repertoire. Peripheral blood mononuclear cells were isolated and cryopreserved according to standard operating procedures, and serum was kept at -80 degrees C. CD3-PerCP (BW264/56), CD4-APC (RPA-T4), CD45RO-PE (UCHT1) and CD8-Pacific Orange (3B5) antibodies were used for staining, and non-viable cells were excluded with Sytox blue. Compared with germline, V lacks 9 bases and J lacks 3 bases; bases without a gene match: 8. From its cysteine to its phenylalanine, the CDR3 spans 14 amino acids. Only the CDR3 part of the read is kept: 42 bases, read in frame from the first base. From a lookup of the germline V gene, CDR1 and CDR2 are SGHDT and YYEEEE.

The clonotype originates from an adult in good health and CMV-seropositive. The sequenced material came from memory CD4+ T cells from blood. The chain was built from TRBV5-6 and TRBJ1-4; 7 middle bases align to TRBD1. CDR3 sequence: CATTTGWANEKLFF. The sequenced DNA: TGTGCCACCACGACAGGGTGGGCTAATGAAAAACTGTTTTTT.